This TCR beta chain was captured by sequencing in a study of T cell responses to AZD1222 COVID-19 vaccine. Points from the study as a whole: With two AZD1222 doses given, Spike-specific TCR breadth and depth both rose. Baseline antibody screening turned up just a handful of seropositive AZD1222 recipients. Donors were mostly white British, more females; clonal diversity possibly underestimated. Distributed over spike, vaccine-associated CD4 TCRs predominated at 160-218 and 743-854.

On this clone itself: Antigen unknown. The junction departs from germline at one end; a sequencing error may be responsible.

This CDR3 is 16 amino acids long. Germline V gene data show CDR1 as SGHRS and CDR2 as YFSETQ. Here immunoSEQ multiplex PCR was the method, and the copy in TCRdb shows in-frame clones only, minus some. Among 80,000 or so clones, 90% were seen once, and the ten largest hold roughly 5.6%. This TCR was recovered from an adult in good health. The chain combines TRBV5-1 with TRBJ2-7; possible D gene TRBD1, 5 bases. The sequences come from peripheral blood, collected on day 0 of AZD1222 vaccination. The CDR3 DNA sequence: TGCGCCAGCAGTTCTCCGGACCTAGATGGGGCCTACGAGCAATACTTC. Translating it yields CASSSPDLDGAYEQYF.